This TCR beta chain is drawn from a study of blood T cell repertoires in COVID-19. Study background: Sources were T cells, B-cell-depleted T cells, or PBMCs; the material itself was cDNA or gDNA.

Sequencing used immunoSEQ multiplex PCR; TCRdb keeps in-frame clones, though not all of them. The data contain approximately 160,000 clones, more than 75% of them singletons. This clone is a singleton in its sample. The source material was peripheral blood. The TCR sequence derives from a man aged 60 to 69 with active or convalescent COVID-19.

DNA of the CDR3: TGTGCCAGCAGCTTAGAAATCCGGAGGGGCCGGGGGGATAGCAATCAGCCCCAGCATTTT. Residues: CASSLEIRRGRGDSNQPQHF. The chain recombines TRBV7-8 with TRBJ1-5; TRBD1 might be the D (5 bases). The V end was cut by 1 base, the J end by 0 bases, with 22 bases between. The CDR3 totals 20 residues. In germline, CDR1 is SGHVS, CDR2 FQNEAQ.